This T cell receptor beta chain was observed in a study of human T cells and chemical hapten exposure. CDR3 length: 14 amino acids. Germline V gene data show CDR1 as SGHAT and CDR2 as FQDESV (reference sequence). Trimming removed 5 bases at V and 3 bases at J, with 13 bases between. There are a few counts of this clonotype. TCRdb called the RACE reads again in MiXCR, with one record for every CDR3 protein. The data contain approximately 120,000 distinct CDR3 sequences, 9.2% of them singletons. Documented time point: patch test 2, 6 weeks after DPC sensitization. The treatment denotes: therapeutic diphenylcyclopropenone sensitization with weekly scalp DPC.

This chain uses TRBV11-1 with TRBJ2-5; D gene unclear. Source: whole blood, taken in connection with sensitization to the hapten diphenylcyclopropenone (DPC). The receptor comes from a woman between 35 and 50 years old with alopecia areata. Some clones in this sample may be carry-over from other donors' samples. The CDR3 nucleotides read TGTGCCAGCAGCCCAGAAGCAGGAAAAGAGACCCAGTACTTC. Amino acids: CASSPEAGKETQYF.